Listed here is a single T cell receptor (beta chain). A read error may be the cause here, since a much bigger clone is one base away. Isolated per sample were at least 7 million PBMCs. The source of the sample is a study of blood T cells in healthy people across ages. There are 15 residues in the CDR3. Trimming took off 1 base at V and 3 bases at J, with 9 bases between the two ends. A second about 6 to 11 cycle PCR used barcoded and J-beta primers. TCRdb redid the calling of the 5' RACE reads with MiXCR, one entry per CDR3 protein. The table lists about 590,000 distinct CDR3 sequences, approximately 30% of them singletons.

The chain joins TRBV12-3 or TRBV12-4 to TRBJ2-2; possible D gene TRBD1, 5 bases. Material: blood. This receptor was identified in a woman over 75 in good health. The CDR3: CASSLGTLYTGELFF. Here the CDR3 DNA reads TGTGCCAGCAGTTTAGGGACACTGTACACCGGGGAGCTGTTTTTT.